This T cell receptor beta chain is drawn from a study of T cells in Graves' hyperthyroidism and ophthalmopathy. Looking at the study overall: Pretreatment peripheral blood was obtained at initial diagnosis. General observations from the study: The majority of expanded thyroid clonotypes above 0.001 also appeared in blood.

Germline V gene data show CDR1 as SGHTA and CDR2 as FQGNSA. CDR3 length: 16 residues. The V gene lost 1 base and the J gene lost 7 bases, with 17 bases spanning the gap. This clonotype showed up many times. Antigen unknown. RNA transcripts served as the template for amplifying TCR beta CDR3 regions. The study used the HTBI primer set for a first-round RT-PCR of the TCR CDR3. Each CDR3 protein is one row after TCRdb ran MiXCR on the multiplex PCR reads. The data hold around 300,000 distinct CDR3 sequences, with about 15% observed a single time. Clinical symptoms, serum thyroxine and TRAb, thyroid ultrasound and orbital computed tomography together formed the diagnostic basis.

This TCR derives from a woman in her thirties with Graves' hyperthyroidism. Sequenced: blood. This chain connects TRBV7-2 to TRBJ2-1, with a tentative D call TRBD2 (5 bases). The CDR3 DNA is TGTGCCAGCAGCTTAGTTACGGGGATGCGGCAAAATGAGCAGTTCTTC. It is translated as CASSLVTGMRQNEQFF.